These 29 T cell receptor beta chains share one sample of origin, sequenced in a study of T cell clonality in common variable immunodeficiency. TCRdb's copy holds only in-frame clones and misses some; the assay was immunoSEQ multiplex PCR. The sample contains around 81,000 clones, none occurring once; around 0.87% lies in the top ten. Sequencing used peripheral blood mononuclear cells. These receptors all come from a person aged 18 to 70 in good health.

This clone was seen ten or more times. The read terminates 3 residues before the CDR3 end, so the remaining end is supplied by the germline J gene. This chain connects TRBV11-2 to TRBJ2-3, with unresolved D. Trimming shortened V by 0 bases and J by 3 bases, and 4 bases separated the two germline ends. CDR3 length: 13 residues. Germline V gives CDR1 SGHAT, CDR2 FQNNGV. CDR3 DNA (partial): TGTGCCAGCAGCTTAGAGCGGACAGATACG. This sequence encodes CASSLERTDT. The CDR3 in full is CASSLERTDTQYF.

This clone was seen repeatedly, ten times or more. The DNA ends 3 residues before the CDR3 does, and the rest of the CDR3 is filled in from the germline J gene. This chain joins TRBV2 and TRBJ2-1; 9 bases line up with TRBD2. This CDR3 is 15 amino acids long. J lost 6 bases, V lost 7 bases, and 10 bases had no gene match. CDR1 is SNHLY, CDR2 FYNNEI, per germline. The DNA read from the CDR3 is TGTGCCAGCATCGTCGCGGCAGCGGGAGGCAATGAG. It translates to CASIVAAAGGNE. The whole CDR3 reads CASIVAAAGGNEQFF.

This clone was found many times. The read falls 3 residues short of the CDR3 end, and the missing part is taken from the germline J gene. This chain uses TRBV5-6 with TRBJ2-5; possible D gene TRBD2, 6 bases. Trimming took off 0 bases at V and 3 bases at J, with 9 bases between the two ends. Germline V lookup: CDR1 SGHDT, CDR2 YYEEEE. CDR3 length: 14 residues. CDR3 protein: CASSLARGKETQYF. CDR3 DNA, as far as it was read: TGTGCCAGCAGCTTGGCCCGGGGGAAAGAGACC.

In this sample, this clone turned up many times. The CDR3 end lies 3 residues beyond the end of the read and is filled in from the germline J gene. The chain links TRBV6-1 to TRBJ1-1; the D gene is possibly TRBD1 (6 bases). The V gene lost 4 bases and the J gene lost 1 base, with 13 bases spanning the gap. CDR1 and CDR2 from the germline V gene are MNHNS and SASEGT. CDR3 length equals 15 residues. The CDR3 region is CASSVAGARNTEAFF. The part of the CDR3 DNA that was read is TGTGCCAGCAGTGTGGCAGGGGCGCGGAACACTGAA.

This clone has ten or more counts. This CDR3 reads CASSLVRAGSQETQYF. The covered CDR3 bases are TGCGCCAGCAGCTTGGTTCGAGCGGGGAGCCAAGAGACC. The J gene is TRBJ2-5, the V gene TRBV5-1; 7 nucleotides agree with TRBD2. Coverage ceases 3 residues before the CDR3 finishes, and the germline J gene fills in the end. The CDR3 extends over 16 amino acids. CDR1 SGHRS and CDR2 YFSETQ come from the germline V gene. Trimming at V came to 0 bases and at J to 1 base, leaving 6 bases not matched to a gene.

In this sample, this clone turned up many times. Read coverage stops 3 residues before the CDR3 terminus; the germline J gene supplies the remainder. The chain employs TRBV30 and TRBJ1-3, with D uncertain. V was shortened by 7 bases and J by 8 bases, with 15 bases between the two germline ends. The CDR3 is 12 amino acids. CDR1 and CDR2 from the germline V gene are GTSNPN and SVGIG (reference sequence). This CDR3 is CAYSTESYTIYF. The sequenced CDR3 bases are TGTGCCTACTCGACTGAATCCTACACC.

This clone was recorded at least ten times. The read ends 3 residues before the CDR3 terminus; that terminus is restored from the germline J gene. The chain uses TRBV12-5 and TRBJ1-2; D may be TRBD1 (6 bases). CDR3 length equals 13 residues. Per germline, CDR1 LGHNT and CDR2 FRNRAP. With 4 bases removed from V and 6 bases from J, the gap between germline ends came to 12 bases. The CDR3 DNA, read in part, is TGTGCTAGTGGTTACCGGGACACTAATGGC. Its protein product is CASGYRDTNG. The whole CDR3 sequence is CASGYRDTNGYTF.

This clone has at least ten counts. With the read ending 3 residues before the CDR3 end, the germline J gene is used to fill in that end. The V and J genes are TRBV5-1 and TRBJ1-5, with a possible D match to TRBD1 (5 bases). V lost 6 bases, J lost 7 bases, and 26 bases lay in between. Germline assignment: CDR1 SGHRS and CDR2 YFSETQ. The CDR3 sequence is 17 residues long. The CDR3 here is CASITGPSGSGGQPQHF. Partial CDR3 DNA: TGCGCCAGCATAACTGGGCCATCAGGGTCTGGTGGCCAGCCC.

This clone was seen at least ten times. The read ends 3 residues shy of where the CDR3 ends; the end is completed using the germline J gene. The chain combines TRBV7-6 with TRBJ2-7, with 7 bases aligning to TRBD2. Losses at the gene ends were 0 bases for V and 3 bases for J; bases not matched to a gene: 14. The CDR3 extends over 18 amino acids. Germline CDR1 SGHVS, CDR2 FNYEAQ. The sequenced part of the CDR3 DNA is TGTGCCAGCAGCTTAGCCCCTAAGAACGGGAGGAGGGGCTACGAG. Translation gives CASSLAPKNGRRGYE. The whole CDR3 protein reads CASSLAPKNGRRGYEQYF.

This clone was seen ten or more times. The read stops 3 residues short of the end of the CDR3; the missing end is completed from the germline J gene. The chain joins TRBV19 to TRBJ2-6; 12 bases match TRBD2. In germline, CDR1 is LNHDA, CDR2 SQIVND (reference sequence). Unmatched junction bases numbered 1, after V lost 2 bases and J lost 2 bases. The CDR3 covers 17 residues. The CDR3 DNA, read in part, is TGTGCCAGTAGTATACGGACTAGCGGGACTGGGGCCAACGTC. Amino acid sequence: CASSIRTSGTGANV. The complete CDR3 reads CASSIRTSGTGANVLTF.

The table lists this clone with many counts. The read ends 3 residues early relative to the CDR3; the germline J gene fills the gap. The gene calls are TRBV5-1 and TRBJ1-6; 8 nucleotides match TRBD1. The CDR3 is 16 amino acids. With 4 bases clipped from V and 7 bases from J, the junction kept 10 bases outside the gene matches. Per the germline V gene, CDR1 is SGHRS and CDR2 is YFSETQ. Incomplete CDR3 DNA: TGCGCCAGCAGCCCGACAGGGGAAAATTCAAATTCACCC. This encodes CASSPTGENSNSP. The whole CDR3 reads CASSPTGENSNSPLHF. Combining the CDR3 with reference TRBV5-1 and TRBJ1-6 gives the whole variable domain KAGVTQTPRYLIKTRGQQVTLSCSPISGHRSVSWYQQTPGQGLQFLFEYFSETQRNKGNFPGRFSGRQFSNSRSEMNVSTLELGDSALYLCASSPTGENSNSPLHFGNGTRLTVT.

A word on this clone: The read finishes 3 residues shy of the CDR3 end, and the germline J gene is used to complete it. The sample holds other DNA sequences that translate to the same CDR3. V and J are TRBV7-6 and TRBJ2-2; 10 bases map to TRBD2. Per the germline V gene, CDR1 is SGHVS and CDR2 is FNYEAQ. There are 16 residues in the CDR3. The V gene end was trimmed by 4 bases and the J gene end by 5 bases; junction bases not matched to a gene: 7. The sequenced part of the CDR3 DNA is TGTGCCAGCAGCTCCCTAGCGGGAGCCACTACCGGGGAG. Translation: CASSSLAGATTGE. The entire CDR3 reads CASSSLAGATTGELFF.

This clone was counted many times. The CDR3 is cut off 3 residues early in the read; its end comes from the germline J gene. The chain recombines TRBV6-4 with TRBJ2-5, with 7 bases lining up with TRBD2. In germline, CDR1 is MRHNA, CDR2 SNTAGT. The CDR3 extends over 15 amino acids. J lost 2 bases, V lost 3 bases, and 6 bases had no gene match. The covered CDR3 bases are TGTGCCAGCAGTGAGGTAGCGGGTCGGCAAGAGACC. This gives the protein CASSEVAGRQET. The entire CDR3 protein is CASSEVAGRQETQYF.

This clone was recorded many times. CDR3 region: CASGDDRGQRETQYF. Incomplete CDR3 DNA: TGTGCCAGCGGAGATGACAGGGGGCAACGGGAGACC. V and J are TRBV28 and TRBJ2-5; TRBD1 aligns across 10 bases. Read sequence stops 3 residues before the CDR3 end, and the germline J gene provides the missing end. V trimming: 8 bases; J trimming: 5 bases; junction bases outside the gene matches: 11. The germline V gene has CDR1 MDHEN and CDR2 SYDVKM. This CDR3 spans 15 amino acids.

This clone showed up many times. The read terminates 3 residues before the CDR3 end, so the remaining end is supplied by the germline J gene. The chain is built from TRBV10-1 and TRBJ2-5; 7 positions match TRBD1. The CDR3 runs 18 residues. The germline V gene has CDR1 WNHNN and CDR2 SYGVQD (reference sequence). The trim removed 3 bases at V and 3 bases at J, leaving 16 bases unmatched. The CDR3 reads CASSERKGAGRGKETQYF. The sequenced CDR3 bases are TGCGCCAGCAGTGAACGCAAGGGGGCAGGAAGGGGAAAAGAGACC.

This clone was seen ten or more times. The read falls 3 residues short of the CDR3 end, and the missing part is taken from the germline J gene. The chain uses TRBV4-1 and TRBJ1-2; TRBD1 is a possible D gene (6 bases). Trimming took off 0 bases at V and 3 bases at J, with 17 bases between the two ends. The CDR3 is 17 amino acids. CDR1 and CDR2 from the germline V gene are MGHRA and YSYEKL. CDR3 DNA, as far as it was read: TGCGCCAGCAGCCAAGAACCAGGGGTTGGGGCGGACTATGGC. It translates to CASSQEPGVGADYG. The complete CDR3 reads CASSQEPGVGADYGYTF.

This clone was seen at least ten times. The read ends 3 residues before the CDR3 terminus; that terminus is restored from the germline J gene. The V gene is TRBV29-1, the J gene TRBJ2-2; 10 bases map to TRBD2. V dropped 0 bases and J dropped 6; count of bases not matched to a gene: 4. The germline V gene has CDR1 SQVTM and CDR2 ANQGSEA. This CDR3 contains 15 residues. Incomplete CDR3 DNA: TGCAGCGTTGAAGATGACGGGACTAGCGCCGGGGAG. Translating it yields CSVEDDGTSAGE. The full-length CDR3 reads as CSVEDDGTSAGELFF.

This clone appeared many times. Sequencing ends 3 residues short of the CDR3 end; the germline J gene provides the rest. The chain combines TRBV11-2 with TRBJ2-7; TRBD1 might be the D (6 bases). Germline-derived CDR1 and CDR2 are SGHAT and FQNNGV. The CDR3 is 15 residues long. The ends were cut back, 3 bases at V and 3 bases at J, with 15 bases in the middle. The CDR3 DNA, read in part, is TGTGCCAGCAGCTTCGACAGGTTAAAGGTCTACGAG. This translates into CASSFDRLKVYE. From start to end, the CDR3 is CASSFDRLKVYEQYF.

This clone was counted ten times or more. The read comes to an end 3 residues before the CDR3 does, leaving the germline J gene to fill in the end. This chain links TRBV20-1 with TRBJ1-5, with 7 positions matching TRBD1. The V gene's germline CDR1 is DFQATT and CDR2 SNEGSKA (reference sequence). J was trimmed by 6 bases and V by 6 bases; bases with no gene match: 5. CDR3 length: 12 residues. The sequenced part of the CDR3 DNA is TGCAGTGCCATCGACAGGGTTCAGCCC. Protein product: CSAIDRVQP. Given in full, the CDR3 is CSAIDRVQPQHF.

This clone was counted many times. The read is 3 residues too short to cover the CDR3 end, so that end is filled in from the germline J gene. The V and J genes are TRBV7-2 and TRBJ1-2, with 7 positions matching TRBD1. CDR3 length: 15 residues. The germline V gene has CDR1 SGHTA and CDR2 FQGNSA. The CDR3 bases that were read are TGTGCCAGCAGCTCCCGACAGGGAATGTCTATGGGC. Translated: CASSSRQGMSMG. From start to end, the CDR3 is CASSSRQGMSMGYTF.

This clone was picked up a small number of times. Read data end 3 residues before the CDR3 end; the end is taken from the germline J gene. The V and J genes are TRBV5-1 and TRBJ2-3; D might be TRBD1 (6 bases). V dropped 4 bases and J dropped 0 bases, with 12 bases sitting between them. The CDR3 extends over 15 amino acids. Germline-derived CDR1 and CDR2 are SGHRS and YFSETQ. The chain's CDR3 is CASSAGQPSTDTQYF. The DNA read from the CDR3 is TGCGCCAGCAGCGCTGGACAGCCAAGCACAGATACG. Together with reference TRBV5-1 and TRBJ2-3, the CDR3 gives the full variable domain: KAGVTQTPRYLIKTRGQQVTLSCSPISGHRSVSWYQQTPGQGLQFLFEYFSETQRNKGNFPGRFSGRQFSNSRSEMNVSTLELGDSALYLCASSAGQPSTDTQYFGPGTRLTVL.

This clone was counted ten times or more. The sequence runs out 3 residues before the end of the CDR3; the remainder is reconstructed from the germline J gene. This chain uses TRBV7-2 with TRBJ1-1; D may be TRBD1 (5 bases). V lost 5 bases and J 4 bases, leaving 14 bases between the germline ends. Per germline, CDR1 SGHTA and CDR2 FQGNSA. The CDR3 is 14 residues long. The CDR3 reads CASSRPGEGTEAFF. The covered CDR3 bases are TGTGCCAGCAGCCGACCGGGGGAGGGCACTGAA.

This clone showed up many times. The read halts 3 residues ahead of the CDR3 end, with the missing end drawn from the germline J gene. The chain uses TRBV5-8 and TRBJ2-3; 14 bases match TRBD2. The CDR3 covers 15 residues. V shed 0 bases, J shed 6 bases, and the junction held 0 bases outside the gene matches. The germline V gene encodes CDR1 SGHTS and CDR2 YDEGEE. The CDR3 region is CASSLGLAGGDTQYF. The CDR3 DNA, read in part, is TGTGCCAGCAGCTTGGGACTAGCGGGAGGGGATACG.

This clone came up many times. The read halts 3 residues ahead of the CDR3 end, with the missing end drawn from the germline J gene. The chain employs TRBV5-1 and TRBJ2-3, with 16 bases identical to TRBD2. V gave up 0 bases and J gave up 4 bases; unmatched junction bases: 8. This CDR3 contains 19 residues. Germline CDR1 and CDR2: SGHRS and YFSETQ. CDR3 protein: CASSLAGTSGRASADTQYF. CDR3 DNA, as far as it was read: TGCGCCAGCAGCTTGGCGGGGACTAGCGGGAGGGCCAGCGCAGATACG.

This clone was recorded many times. The part of the CDR3 DNA that was read is TGTGCCAGTAGCCTACCTATAGGCAGGGATCAGCCC. This gives the protein CASSLPIGRDQP. From start to end, the CDR3 is CASSLPIGRDQPQHF. The chain has TRBV19 and TRBJ1-5; D might be TRBD1 (5 bases). The read finishes 3 residues shy of the CDR3 end, and the germline J gene is used to complete it. Between the trimmed V and J ends, which lost 6 bases and 5 bases, there was a span of 17 bases. CDR1 and CDR2 from the germline V gene are LNHDA and SQIVND (reference sequence). The CDR3 spans 15 residues.

This clone was observed at least ten times. The read is 3 residues too short to cover the CDR3 end, so that end is filled in from the germline J gene. V is TRBV2 and J is TRBJ2-2; 10 bases are shared with TRBD2. The germline V gene encodes CDR1 SNHLY and CDR2 FYNNEI. This CDR3 is built from 17 residues. Germline trimming cut 3 bases from V and 9 bases from J; bases unmatched to any gene: 13. The covered CDR3 bases are TGTGCCAGCAGTGACTGGAGCGGGAGGGCCGTGCACCGGGAG. This gives the protein CASSDWSGRAVHRE. The full CDR3 sequence reads CASSDWSGRAVHRELFF.

In its sample, this clone was seen many times. The CDR3 extends 3 residues past the end of the read, so its final part is completed from the germline J gene. This chain uses TRBV30 with TRBJ2-3; tentative D call: TRBD1 (6 bases). V lost 7 bases, J lost 2 bases, and 13 bases lay in between. Germline V gene sequence: CDR1 GTSNPN, CDR2 SVGIG (reference sequence). There are 13 residues in the CDR3. The CDR3 loop reads CAYTTGYTDTQYF. The sequenced part of the CDR3 DNA is TGTGCCTACACGACAGGTTACACAGATACG.

The sample holds a few counts of this clone. The read stops 3 residues short of the end of the CDR3; the missing end is completed from the germline J gene. This chain uses TRBV7-2 with TRBJ1-1; D call uncertain. V gave up 5 bases and J gave up 4 bases, with 14 bases separating them. The CDR3 is 14 amino acids. Germline loops: CDR1 SGHTA, CDR2 FQGNSA. CDR3 region: CASSPAGVSTEAFF. The sequenced part of the CDR3 DNA is TGTGCCAGCAGCCCCGCCGGGGTGAGCACTGAA.

This clone was recorded at least ten times. The read gets to within 3 residues of the CDR3 end, and the germline J gene fills in the rest. The chain recombines TRBV7-2 with TRBJ1-2; 8 bases agree with TRBD1. The CDR3 has 14 amino acids. Germline loops: CDR1 SGHTA, CDR2 FQGNSA. The CDR3: CASSLERQGQGYTF. The CDR3 DNA, read in part, is TGTGCCAGCAGCTTAGAAAGACAGGGGCAAGGC.